Below are 23 T cell receptor beta chains sequenced from a single sample in a study of control samples from healthy donors and cancer patients. Data came from immunoSEQ multiplex PCR; TCRdb stores just in-frame clones and leaves some out. The top ten hold approximately 11% of the sample, which has approximately 58,000 clones, roughly 86% seen once. Sequences were obtained from PBMCs. The receptor set was obtained from an older woman with lung cancer.

The rearrangement uses TRBV7-8 and TRBJ2-7; 8 nucleotides align to TRBD1. The germline gives CDR1 SGHVS, CDR2 FQNEAQ. The junction had 7 bases not matched to a gene; V was cut back by 2 bases and J by 1 base. The CDR3 consists of 16 residues. The CDR3 is CASSLLPDRVSYEQYF. The DNA for the CDR3 is TGTGCCAGCAGCTTACTTCCGGACAGGGTATCCTACGAGCAGTACTTC.

For the CDR3, the DNA is TGTGCCAGCAGCTTAGAACGGGGCTGCTATGGCTACACCTTC. This sequence encodes CASSLERGCYGYTF. The V and J genes are TRBV11-3 and TRBJ1-2; D may be TRBD1 (5 bases). The CDR3 consists of 14 residues. The germline V and J ends were trimmed by 0 bases and 4 bases, with 9 bases remaining between them. Germline V CDR1 and CDR2: SGHNT, YENEEA.

Of note for this clone: The sample has other DNA sequences that encode this CDR3 too. The chain recombines TRBV5-1 with TRBJ2-7; 9 bases are a match to TRBD2. The V and J ends lost 0 bases and 0 bases, in that order; junction bases with no gene match: 1. The CDR3 length is 15 residues. Germline values: CDR1 SGHRS, CDR2 YFSETQ. The CDR3 region is CASSLGGGDSYEQYF. CDR3 in DNA: TGCGCCAGCAGCTTGGGCGGGGGGGACTCCTACGAGCAGTACTTC. Using reference TRBV5-1 and TRBJ2-7 for the parts outside the CDR3, the full variable domain is KAGVTQTPRYLIKTRGQQVTLSCSPISGHRSVSWYQQTPGQGLQFLFEYFSETQRNKGNFPGRFSGRQFSNSRSEMNVSTLELGDSALYLCASSLGGGDSYEQYFGPGTRLTVT.

This clone has a single count. Here the CDR3 reads CASSGSQGTNEQYF. The CDR3, as DNA: TGTGCCAGCAGTGGCTCTCAGGGGACAAACGAGCAGTACTTC. V gene TRBV2 combines with J gene TRBJ2-7; D is perhaps TRBD1 (6 bases). The length of the CDR3 is 14 residues. Deletions cut 4 bases from V and 5 bases from J, with 15 bases between. Germline CDR1 SNHLY, CDR2 FYNNEI.

The genes are TRBV5-1 and TRBJ1-2; TRBD1 might be the D (6 bases). V was shortened by 0 bases and J by 2 bases, with 8 bases between the two germline ends. This CDR3 region has 14 residues. The germline V gene encodes CDR1 SGHRS and CDR2 YFSETQ. CDR3 nucleotides: TGCGCCAGCAGCTTGGGACAGGCGAACTATGGCTACACCTTC. Translated, it gives CASSLGQANYGYTF.

The J gene is TRBJ2-1, the V gene TRBV9; 10 nucleotides match TRBD1. This CDR3 comprises 16 residues. Germline V gene sequence: CDR1 SGDLS, CDR2 YYNGEE. Trimming removed 4 bases from V and 2 bases from J; junction bases left unmatched: 6. The CDR3, as DNA: TGTGCCAGCAGCCCCCGACAGGGGGCCGCCTACAATGAGCAGTTCTTC. This sequence encodes CASSPRQGAAYNEQFF.

The chain recombines TRBV6-2 or TRBV6-3 with TRBJ1-2; no firm D call. Trimming removed 2 bases from V and 3 bases from J, with 13 bases in between. This CDR3 comprises 15 residues. CDR1 MNHEY and CDR2 SVGEGT come from the germline V gene. The DNA of the CDR3 is TGTGCCAGCAGTTACGGATCAACCCCTGACTATGGCTACACCTTC. Encoded protein: CASSYGSTPDYGYTF.

The chain carries TRBV2 and TRBJ2-7; D possibly uses TRBD1 or TRBD2 (5 bases each). The germline gives CDR1 SNHLY, CDR2 FYNNEI. This CDR3 region has 13 residues. Trimming removed 5 bases at V and 1 base at J, with 9 bases between. CDR3: CASSPGRSYEQYF. CDR3 DNA sequence: TGTGCCAGCAGTCCGGGGCGGTCCTACGAGCAGTACTTC.

CDR3 amino acids: CASSLAGSLNTEAFF. In DNA form, the CDR3 reads TGTGCCAGCAGCTTAGCTGGGTCGTTGAACACTGAAGCTTTCTTT. The chain links TRBV11-2 to TRBJ1-1; D not resolved. This CDR3 has 15 residues. Germline V gene data show CDR1 as SGHAT and CDR2 as FQNNGV. Trimming stripped 1 base from V and 0 bases from J, with 9 bases between.

V is TRBV5-1 and J is TRBJ1-6; 12 bases are shared with TRBD1. Trimming removed 4 bases from V and 6 bases from J; junction bases left unmatched: 2. The CDR3 extends over 15 amino acids. The V gene's germline CDR1 is SGHRS and CDR2 YFSETQ. CDR3 amino acids: CASSGTGGGNSPLHF. The CDR3 bases are TGCGCCAGCAGCGGGACAGGGGGCGGTAATTCACCCCTCCACTTT.

J is TRBJ2-3 and V is TRBV5-4, with 9 bases identical to TRBD1. The CDR3 length is 14 residues. Unmatched junction bases numbered 0, after V lost 3 bases and J lost 1 base. Germline V lookup: CDR1 SGHNT, CDR2 YYREEE (reference sequence). The CDR3, as DNA: TGTGCCAGCAGCTGGACAGGGGGCACAGATACGCAGTATTTT. This sequence encodes CASSWTGGTDTQYF.

The CDR3 spells CASSLYSSGANVLTF. The CDR3 bases are TGTGCCAGCAGCTTGTACTCCTCTGGGGCCAACGTCCTGACTTTC. The rearrangement links TRBV11-2 to TRBJ2-6; D remains ambiguous. V lost 3 bases, J lost 0 bases, and 6 bases lay in between. CDR3 size: 15 residues. Germline CDR1 SGHAT, CDR2 FQNNGV. The variable domain in full, with the rest retrieved from reference TRBV11-2 and TRBJ2-6, is EAGVAQSPRYKIIEKRQSVAFWCNPISGHATLYWYQQILGQGPKLLIQFQNNGVVDDSQLPKDRFSAERLKGVDSTLKIQPAKLEDSAVYLCASSLYSSGANVLTFGAGSRLTVL.

This clone has more than one count but fewer than ten. J is TRBJ2-5 and V is TRBV30, with 10 bases identical to TRBD1. CDR3 size: 12 residues. With 6 bases clipped from V and 4 bases from J, the junction kept 2 bases outside the gene matches. Per germline, CDR1 GTSNPN and CDR2 SVGIG (reference sequence). The CDR3 sequence: CACGQGVETQYF. The CDR3 DNA reads as TGTGCCTGTGGACAGGGGGTAGAGACCCAGTACTTC.

This chain links TRBV12-2 with TRBJ1-3. TRBV12-2 is classified as a pseudogene. This CDR3 has 16 amino acids. CDR3 sequence: CASRFWDPHSGNTIYF. CDR3 bases: TGTGCAAGTCGCTTCTGGGACCCCCACTCTGGAAACACCATATATTTT.

The V call is TRBV9, the J call TRBJ2-7; TRBD2 matches 14 bases. Germline-derived CDR1 and CDR2 are SGDLS and YYNGEE. The CDR3 totals 18 residues. Trimming took 4 bases from V and 2 from J; bases not matched to a gene: 11. Here the CDR3 reads CASSLTTGLAGGPYEQYF. CDR3 sequence (DNA): TGTGCCAGCAGCCTTACCACTGGACTAGCGGGGGGACCCTACGAGCAGTACTTC.

This chain connects TRBV4-1 to TRBJ1-1; D is unclear. Between the trimmed V and J ends, which lost 0 bases and 1 base, there was a span of 6 bases. CDR1 is MGHRA and CDR2 is YSYEKL in the germline V gene. This CDR3 has 14 amino acids. CDR3 sequence (DNA): TGCGCCAGCAGCCAAGAGGGATGGAACACTGAAGCTTTCTTT. Encoded protein: CASSQEGWNTEAFF.

In DNA form, the CDR3 reads TGTGCCAGCAGTCCTCCCCCGGGACAGGGGGACTACGAGCAGTACTTC. Translation gives CASSPPPGQGDYEQYF. The V gene is TRBV28, the J gene TRBJ2-7; 11 nucleotides align to TRBD1. The germline CDR1 and CDR2 sequences are MDHEN and SYDVKM. Germline trimming cut 5 bases from V and 3 bases from J; bases unmatched to any gene: 9. This CDR3 is 16 amino acids long. Supplemented by reference TRBV28 and TRBJ2-7, the full variable domain reads DVKVTQSSRYLVKRTGEKVFLECVQDMDHENMFWYRQDPGLGLRLIYFSYDVKMKEKGDIPEGYSVSREKKERFSLILESASTNQTSMYLCASSPPPGQGDYEQYFGPGTRLTVT.

The chain combines TRBV27 with TRBJ2-7; D remains unclear. The germline CDR1 and CDR2 sequences are MNHEY and SMNVEV (reference sequence). The CDR3 covers 14 residues. Trimming shortened V by 5 bases and J by 2 bases, and 13 bases separated the two germline ends. This CDR3 is CASSRLGIAYEQYF. The CDR3 DNA is TGTGCCAGCAGTCGCCTGGGAATAGCCTACGAGCAGTACTTC.

In this sample, this clone turned up a few times. J is TRBJ2-3 and V is TRBV7-9; D remains ambiguous. With 5 bases removed from V and 0 bases from J, the gap between germline ends came to 9 bases. There are 14 residues in the CDR3. Germline CDR1 and CDR2: SEHNR and FQNEAQ (reference sequence). The CDR3 nucleotides read TGTGCCAGCAGCGGGCATACTAGCACAGATACGCAGTATTTT. Protein: CASSGHTSTDTQYF.

The chain joins TRBV12-3 or TRBV12-4 to TRBJ1-5, with no clear D. Trimming stripped 4 bases from V and 9 bases from J, with 13 bases between. CDR3 length: 13 residues. The CDR3 sequence: CASSSSLPWPQHF. The CDR3 DNA sequence: TGTGCCAGCAGTTCGTCGCTGCCTTGGCCCCAGCATTTT.

V usage is TRBV19 and J usage is TRBJ2-1, with 9 bases matching TRBD2. Germline CDR1 and CDR2: LNHDA and SQIVND (reference sequence). V was clipped by 7 bases and J by 7 bases; unmatched bases: 5. This CDR3 has 13 amino acids. CDR3 sequence reads: CASTRGGQNEQFF. CDR3 sequence (DNA): TGTGCCAGTACGCGGGGGGGCCAAAATGAGCAGTTCTTC.

The CDR3, as DNA: TGCGCCAGCAGCTTGGGAGGGATAGCCACTGAAGCTTTCTTT. It specifies CASSLGGIATEAFF. The J gene is TRBJ1-1, the V gene TRBV5-1; D is unresolved. The germline CDR1 and CDR2 sequences are SGHRS and YFSETQ. The V gene lost 0 bases and the J gene lost 4 bases, with 10 bases spanning the gap. The CDR3 length is 14 residues.

This clone was detected only a few times. The chain couples TRBV5-1 to TRBJ1-1, with no clear D. Germline V gene lookup returns CDR1 SGHRS and CDR2 YFSETQ. The V and J ends lost 1 base and 1 base respectively, with 8 bases between them. The CDR3 is 14 amino acids. CDR3 sequence reads: CASSLKGGNTEAFF. CDR3 DNA sequence: TGCGCCAGCAGCTTGAAAGGCGGGAACACTGAAGCTTTCTTT.